Each of the 4 T cell receptor beta chains below was sequenced from the same sample in a study of STAT5B mutations in CD4+ large granular lymphocyte leukemia. The protocol was immunoSEQ multiplex PCR, while the TCRdb copy is restricted to in-frame clones and leaves out a portion. Altogether roughly 35,000 clones are present, roughly 65% being singletons, with the ten largest covering 1.5% to 2%. Sequenced: CD4+ T cells from blood buffy coats. The origin of the receptors is a human donor in good health.

The rearrangement links TRBV7-3 to TRBJ1-5; D gene ambiguous. The CDR3 length is 13 residues. In germline, CDR1 is SGHTA, CDR2 FQGTGA. V was shortened by 8 bases and J by 7 bases, with 15 bases between the two germline ends. The CDR3 region is CASSKGPGQPQHF. In DNA form, the CDR3 reads TGTGCCAGCTCCAAGGGTCCGGGGCAGCCCCAGCATTTT.

The genes are TRBV18 and TRBJ2-1, with a weak D call TRBD2 (5 bases). Trimming took 2 bases from V and 0 from J, leaving 11 bases between them. CDR1 is KGHSH, CDR2 LQKENI, per germline. The CDR3 is 16 amino acids. CDR3 region: CASSPTRGSSYNEQFF. In nucleotides, the CDR3 is TGTGCCAGCTCACCAACCCGGGGAAGCTCCTACAATGAGCAGTTCTTC. Looking up the rest from reference TRBV18 and TRBJ2-1 gives the full variable domain: NAGVMQNPRHLVRRRGQEARLRCSPMKGHSHVYWYRQLPEEGLKFMVYLQKENIIDESGMPKERFSAEFPKEGPSILRIQQVVRGDSAAYFCASSPTRGSSYNEQFFGPGTRLTVL.

The chain uses TRBV9 and TRBJ1-4, with D hard to call. V lost 7 bases and J 4 bases, leaving 20 bases between the germline ends. The CDR3 is 16 amino acids. Germline assignment: CDR1 SGDLS and CDR2 YYNGEE. CDR3 in amino acids: CASSYASGGRNEKLFF. As DNA, the CDR3 is TGTGCCAGCTCCTACGCCTCAGGAGGGCGTAATGAAAAACTGTTTTTT.

The genes are TRBV7-9 and TRBJ1-1; unclear D gene. The CDR3 extends over 15 amino acids. V shed 3 bases and J shed 5 bases, with 16 bases lying between them. The V gene's germline CDR1 is SEHNR and CDR2 FQNEAQ (reference sequence). The DNA of the CDR3 is TGTGCCAGCAGCTTCCCCCCCCCGAGGGATACTGAAGCTTTCTTT. It codes for CASSFPPPRDTEAFF.